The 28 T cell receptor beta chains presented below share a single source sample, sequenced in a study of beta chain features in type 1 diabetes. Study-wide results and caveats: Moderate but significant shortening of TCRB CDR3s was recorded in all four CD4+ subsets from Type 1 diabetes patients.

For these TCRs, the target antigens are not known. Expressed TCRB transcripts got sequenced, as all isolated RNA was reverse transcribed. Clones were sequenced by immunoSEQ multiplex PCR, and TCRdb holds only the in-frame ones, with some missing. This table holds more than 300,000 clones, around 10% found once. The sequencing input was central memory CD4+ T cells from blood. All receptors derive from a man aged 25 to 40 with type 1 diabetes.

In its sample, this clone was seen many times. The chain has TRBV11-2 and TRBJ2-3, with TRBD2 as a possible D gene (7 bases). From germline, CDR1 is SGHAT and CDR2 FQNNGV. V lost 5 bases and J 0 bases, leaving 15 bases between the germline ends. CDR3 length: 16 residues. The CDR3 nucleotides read TGTGCCAGCAGCCCGAGGGGGGGGACTAGCACAGATACGCAGTATTTT. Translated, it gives CASSPRGGTSTDTQYF.

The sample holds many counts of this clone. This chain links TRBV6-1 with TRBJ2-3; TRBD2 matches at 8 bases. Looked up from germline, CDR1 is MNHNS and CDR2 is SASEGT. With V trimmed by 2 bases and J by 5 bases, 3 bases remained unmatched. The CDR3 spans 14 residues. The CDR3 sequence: CASSEYLAGDTQYF. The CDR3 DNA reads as TGTGCCAGCAGTGAATACCTAGCGGGAGATACGCAGTATTTT.

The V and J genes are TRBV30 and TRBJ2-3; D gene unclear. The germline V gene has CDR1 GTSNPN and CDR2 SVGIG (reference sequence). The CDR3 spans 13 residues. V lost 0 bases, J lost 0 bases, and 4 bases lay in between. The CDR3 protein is CAWSVGSTDTQYF. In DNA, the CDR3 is TGTGCCTGGAGTGTGGGTAGCACAGATACGCAGTATTTT.

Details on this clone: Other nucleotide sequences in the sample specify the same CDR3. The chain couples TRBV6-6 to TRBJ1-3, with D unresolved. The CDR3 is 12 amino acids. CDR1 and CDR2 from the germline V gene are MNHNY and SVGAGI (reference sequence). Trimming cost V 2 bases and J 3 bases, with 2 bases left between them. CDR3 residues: CASSYSGNTIYF. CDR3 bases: TGTGCCAGCAGTTACAGTGGAAACACCATATATTTT.

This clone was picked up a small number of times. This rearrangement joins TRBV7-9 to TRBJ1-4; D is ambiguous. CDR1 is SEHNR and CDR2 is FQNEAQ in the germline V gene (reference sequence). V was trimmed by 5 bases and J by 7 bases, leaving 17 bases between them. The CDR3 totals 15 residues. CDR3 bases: TGTGCCAGCAGCCCCCGAGAAAATAAGGGTGAAAAACTGTTTTTT. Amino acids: CASSPRENKGEKLFF.

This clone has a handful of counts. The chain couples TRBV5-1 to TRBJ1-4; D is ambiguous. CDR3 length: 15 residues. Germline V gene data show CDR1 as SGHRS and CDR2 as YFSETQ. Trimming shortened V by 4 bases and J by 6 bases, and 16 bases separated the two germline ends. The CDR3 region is CASSPAGDRHEKLFF. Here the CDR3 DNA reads TGCGCCAGCAGCCCCGCCGGAGATAGGCATGAAAAACTGTTTTTT.

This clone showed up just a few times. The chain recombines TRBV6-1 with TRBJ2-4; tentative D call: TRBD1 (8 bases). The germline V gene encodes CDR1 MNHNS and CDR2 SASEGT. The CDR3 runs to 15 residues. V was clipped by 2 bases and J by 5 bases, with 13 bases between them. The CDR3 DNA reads TGTGCCAGCAGTGAACAGGGGGCGGGGGAAAACATTCAGTACTTC. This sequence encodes CASSEQGAGENIQYF.

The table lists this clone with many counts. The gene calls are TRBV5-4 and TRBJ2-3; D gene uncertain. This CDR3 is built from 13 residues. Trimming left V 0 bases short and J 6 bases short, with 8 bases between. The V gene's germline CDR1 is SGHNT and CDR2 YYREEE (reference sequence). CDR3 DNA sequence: TGTGCCAGCAGCTTGGATTGGTCCGATACGCAGTATTTT. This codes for CASSLDWSDTQYF.

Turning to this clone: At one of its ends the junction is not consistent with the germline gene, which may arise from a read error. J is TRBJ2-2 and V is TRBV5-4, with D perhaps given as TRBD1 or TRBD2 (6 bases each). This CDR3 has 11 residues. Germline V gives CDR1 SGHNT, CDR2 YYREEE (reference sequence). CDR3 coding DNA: TGCGCCAGCAGCCAGGGGAGGTTGCTGTTTTTT. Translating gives CASSQGRLLFF.

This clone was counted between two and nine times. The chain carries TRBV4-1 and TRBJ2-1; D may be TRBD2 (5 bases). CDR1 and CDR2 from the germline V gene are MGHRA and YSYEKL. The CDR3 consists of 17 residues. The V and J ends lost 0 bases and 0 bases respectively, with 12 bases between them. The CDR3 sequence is CASSQDPPAASYNEQFF. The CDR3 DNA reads TGCGCCAGCAGCCAAGATCCCCCAGCGGCCTCCTACAATGAGCAGTTCTTC.

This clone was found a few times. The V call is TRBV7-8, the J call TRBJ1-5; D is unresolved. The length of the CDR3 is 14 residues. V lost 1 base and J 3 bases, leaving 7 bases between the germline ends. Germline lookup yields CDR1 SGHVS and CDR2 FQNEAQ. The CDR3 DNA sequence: TGTGCCAGCAGCTTAGAGCGGGCCAATCAGCCCCAGCATTTT. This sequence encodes CASSLERANQPQHF.

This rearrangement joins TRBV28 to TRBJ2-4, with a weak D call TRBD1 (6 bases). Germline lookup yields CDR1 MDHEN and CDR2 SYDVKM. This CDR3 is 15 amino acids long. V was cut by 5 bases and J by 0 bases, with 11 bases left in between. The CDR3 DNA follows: TGTGCCAGCAGTGACAGGCCCCTAGCCAAAAACATTCAGTACTTC. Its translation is CASSDRPLAKNIQYF.

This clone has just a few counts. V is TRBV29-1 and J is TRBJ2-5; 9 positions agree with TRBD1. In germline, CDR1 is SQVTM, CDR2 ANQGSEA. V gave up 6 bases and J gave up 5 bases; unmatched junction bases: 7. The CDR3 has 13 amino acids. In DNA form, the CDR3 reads TGCAGCGTAGTACAGGGGGCAGGGGAGACCCAGTACTTC. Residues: CSVVQGAGETQYF.

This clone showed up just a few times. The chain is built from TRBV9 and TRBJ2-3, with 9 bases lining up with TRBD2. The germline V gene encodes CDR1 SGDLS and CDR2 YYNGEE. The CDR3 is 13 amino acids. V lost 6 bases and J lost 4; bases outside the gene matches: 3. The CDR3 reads CASNGGRADTQYF. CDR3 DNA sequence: TGTGCCAGCAATGGCGGGAGGGCAGATACGCAGTATTTT.

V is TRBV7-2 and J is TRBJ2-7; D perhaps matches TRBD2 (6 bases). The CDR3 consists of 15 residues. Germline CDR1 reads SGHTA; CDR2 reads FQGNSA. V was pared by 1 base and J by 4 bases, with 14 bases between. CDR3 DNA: TGTGCCAGCAGCTTAGGGGAGGAACCATCTTACGAGCAGTACTTC. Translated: CASSLGEEPSYEQYF.

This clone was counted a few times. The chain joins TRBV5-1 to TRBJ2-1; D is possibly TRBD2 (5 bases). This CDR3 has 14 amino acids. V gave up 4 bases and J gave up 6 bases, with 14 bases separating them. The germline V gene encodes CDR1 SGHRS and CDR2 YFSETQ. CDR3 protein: CASSDSTAGNEQFF. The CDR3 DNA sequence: TGCGCCAGCAGCGACTCCACGGCGGGCAATGAGCAGTTCTTC. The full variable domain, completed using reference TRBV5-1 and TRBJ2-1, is KAGVTQTPRYLIKTRGQQVTLSCSPISGHRSVSWYQQTPGQGLQFLFEYFSETQRNKGNFPGRFSGRQFSNSRSEMNVSTLELGDSALYLCASSDSTAGNEQFFGPGTRLTVL.

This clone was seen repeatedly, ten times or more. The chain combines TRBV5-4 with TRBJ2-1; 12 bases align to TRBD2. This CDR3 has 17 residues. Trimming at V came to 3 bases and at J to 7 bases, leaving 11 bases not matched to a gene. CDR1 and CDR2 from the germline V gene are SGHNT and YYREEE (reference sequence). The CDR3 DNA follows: TGTGCCAGCAGCTCATTCCAGACTAGCGGGAGAGGGAATGAGCAGTTCTTC. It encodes CASSSFQTSGRGNEQFF.

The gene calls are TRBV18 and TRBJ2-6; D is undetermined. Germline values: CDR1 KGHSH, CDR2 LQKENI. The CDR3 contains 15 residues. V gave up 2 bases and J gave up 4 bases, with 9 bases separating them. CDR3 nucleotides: TGTGCCAGCTCACCAGCGGTGGGGGGGGCCAACGTCCTGACTTTC. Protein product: CASSPAVGGANVLTF. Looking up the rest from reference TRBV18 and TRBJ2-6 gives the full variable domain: NAGVMQNPRHLVRRRGQEARLRCSPMKGHSHVYWYRQLPEEGLKFMVYLQKENIIDESGMPKERFSAEFPKEGPSILRIQQVVRGDSAAYFCASSPAVGGANVLTFGAGSRLTVL.

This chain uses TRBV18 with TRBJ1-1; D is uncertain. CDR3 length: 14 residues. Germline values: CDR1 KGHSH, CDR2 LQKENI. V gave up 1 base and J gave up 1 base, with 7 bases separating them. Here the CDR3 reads CASSPQVENTEAFF. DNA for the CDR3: TGTGCCAGCTCACCACAGGTCGAGAACACTGAAGCTTTCTTT.

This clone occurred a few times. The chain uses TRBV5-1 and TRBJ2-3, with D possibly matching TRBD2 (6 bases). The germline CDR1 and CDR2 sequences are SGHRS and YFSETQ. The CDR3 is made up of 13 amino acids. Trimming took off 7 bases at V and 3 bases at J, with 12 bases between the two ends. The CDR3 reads CASVAETTDTQYF. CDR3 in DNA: TGCGCCAGCGTAGCGGAAACTACAGATACGCAGTATTTT.

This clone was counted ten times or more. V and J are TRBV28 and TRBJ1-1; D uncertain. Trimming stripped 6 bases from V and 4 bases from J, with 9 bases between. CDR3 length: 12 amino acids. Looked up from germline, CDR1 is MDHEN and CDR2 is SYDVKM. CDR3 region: CASSVVGTEAFF. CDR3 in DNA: TGTGCCAGCAGCGTAGTGGGCACTGAAGCTTTCTTT.

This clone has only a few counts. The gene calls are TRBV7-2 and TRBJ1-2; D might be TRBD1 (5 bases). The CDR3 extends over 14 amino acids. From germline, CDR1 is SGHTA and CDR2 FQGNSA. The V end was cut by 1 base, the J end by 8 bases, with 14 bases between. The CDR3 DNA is TGTGCCAGCAGCTTAGTATTCCAGGGAGGAGGCTACACCTTC. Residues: CASSLVFQGGGYTF.

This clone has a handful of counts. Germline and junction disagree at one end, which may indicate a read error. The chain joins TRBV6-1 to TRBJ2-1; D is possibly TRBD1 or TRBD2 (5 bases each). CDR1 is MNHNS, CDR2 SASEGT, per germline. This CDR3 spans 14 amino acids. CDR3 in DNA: TGTGCCAGTCAGTCGGGGCCCTCCAACAATGAGCAGTTCTTC. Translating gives CASQSGPSNNEQFF.

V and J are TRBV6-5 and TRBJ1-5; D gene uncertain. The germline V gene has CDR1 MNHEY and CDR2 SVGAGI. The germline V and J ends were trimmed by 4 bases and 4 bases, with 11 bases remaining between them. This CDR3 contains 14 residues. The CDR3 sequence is CASSFGRGNQPQHF. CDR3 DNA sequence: TGTGCCAGCAGTTTTGGACGAGGTAATCAGCCCCAGCATTTT.

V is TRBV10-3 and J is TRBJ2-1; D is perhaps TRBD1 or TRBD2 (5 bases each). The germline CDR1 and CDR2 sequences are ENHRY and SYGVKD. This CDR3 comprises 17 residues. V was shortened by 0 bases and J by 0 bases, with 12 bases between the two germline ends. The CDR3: CAISESRGADSYNEQFF. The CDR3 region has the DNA TGTGCCATCAGTGAGTCTAGAGGGGCCGACTCCTACAATGAGCAGTTCTTC.

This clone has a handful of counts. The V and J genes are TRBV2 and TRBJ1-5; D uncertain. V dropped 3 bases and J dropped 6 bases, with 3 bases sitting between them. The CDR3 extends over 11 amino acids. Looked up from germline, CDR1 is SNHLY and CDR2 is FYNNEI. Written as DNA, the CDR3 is TGTGCCAGCAGTGATACTCAGCCCCAGCATTTT. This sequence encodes CASSDTQPQHF.

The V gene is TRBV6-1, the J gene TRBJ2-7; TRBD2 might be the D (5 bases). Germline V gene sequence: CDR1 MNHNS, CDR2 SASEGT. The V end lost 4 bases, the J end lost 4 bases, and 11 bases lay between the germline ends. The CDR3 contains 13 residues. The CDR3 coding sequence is TGTGCCAGCAGTGGAGGGTACGGGTACGAGCAGTACTTC. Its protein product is CASSGGYGYEQYF.

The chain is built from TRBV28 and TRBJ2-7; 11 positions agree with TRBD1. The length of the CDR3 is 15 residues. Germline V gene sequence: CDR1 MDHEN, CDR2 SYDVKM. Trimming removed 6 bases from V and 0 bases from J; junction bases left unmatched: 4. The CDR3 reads CASSGQGAGSYEQYF. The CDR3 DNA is TGTGCCAGCAGCGGACAGGGGGCCGGCTCCTACGAGCAGTACTTC.